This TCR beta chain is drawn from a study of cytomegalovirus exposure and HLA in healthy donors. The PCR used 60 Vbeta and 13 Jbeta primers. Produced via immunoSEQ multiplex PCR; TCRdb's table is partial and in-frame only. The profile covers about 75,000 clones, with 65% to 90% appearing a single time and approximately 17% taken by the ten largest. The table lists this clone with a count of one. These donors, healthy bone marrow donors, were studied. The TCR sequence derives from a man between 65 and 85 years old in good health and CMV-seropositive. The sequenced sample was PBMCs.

CDR3: CAWSPKDREQETQYF. The DNA for the CDR3 is TGTGCCTGGAGTCCGAAGGACAGGGAACAAGAGACCCAGTACTTC. V is TRBV30 and J is TRBJ2-5; 8 bases map to TRBD1. Germline loops: CDR1 GTSNPN, CDR2 SVGIG (reference sequence). The CDR3 consists of 15 residues. J gave up 2 bases and V 2 bases, and 7 bases lay outside the gene matches.